There are many counts of the clone carrying this T cell receptor beta chain. Antigen unknown. The sample originates from a study of T cells in Graves' hyperthyroidism and ophthalmopathy. Patients having uncontrolled infection, another autoimmune disease, pregnancy or lactation were not included. Germline V gives CDR1 LGHDT, CDR2 YNNKEL (reference sequence). This CDR3 contains 15 residues. The V end lost 6 bases, the J end lost 0 bases, and 11 bases lay between the germline ends. Findings of the study overall: A model of 13 V-J features distinguished ophthalmopathy from stable hyperthyroidism.

Amplification yielded TCR beta CDR3 regions, with RNA transcripts as the source. Primed by the HTBI set, a first-round RT-PCR was run on the TCR CDR3. In TCRdb, the multiplex PCR reads were re-called with MiXCR into one record per CDR3 protein. This table has some 760,000 distinct CDR3 sequences, less than 15% appearing once. Sequenced sample: blood. The clonotype comes from a woman aged 18-29 years with Graves' hyperthyroidism. The chain employs TRBV3-1 and TRBJ1-4; D remains ambiguous. DNA of the CDR3: TGTGCCAGCAGTCCTGAGACCGCAACTAATGAAAAACTGTTTTTT. Protein sequence: CASSPETATNEKLFF.